What follows are 28 T cell receptor beta chains derived from one specimen sequenced in a study of blood T cells in healthy people across ages. It was with a sample-barcoded 5' primer and a J-beta primer mix that a second PCR of about 7 to 12 cycles was run. TCRdb re-called the 5' RACE reads with MiXCR, one entry per CDR3 protein. Found here are 1.5 million to 2 million distinct CDR3 sequences, just under 50% of them singletons; the top ten hold around 2.1%. Sequences were obtained from blood. The receptors originated from a middle-aged woman in good health.

The V gene is TRBV4-1, the J gene TRBJ1-6; the D is unclear. Germline V lookup: CDR1 MGHRA, CDR2 YSYEKL. V was trimmed by 0 bases and J by 0 bases, leaving 12 bases between them. This CDR3 comprises 18 residues. The CDR3 region is CASSQETTENSYNSPLHF. Written as DNA, the CDR3 is TGCGCCAGCAGCCAAGAGACGACGGAAAACTCCTATAATTCACCCCTCCACTTT.

V and J are TRBV20-1 and TRBJ1-2, with D uncertain. The V gene's germline CDR1 is DFQATT and CDR2 SNEGSKA (reference sequence). The CDR3 is 15 residues long. V lost 1 base, J lost 2 bases, and 14 bases lay in between. The CDR3 coding sequence is TGCAGTGCTAGAGCCCCCGCGACATCAAACTATGGCTACACCTTC. Its translation: CSARAPATSNYGYTF.

The chain employs TRBV27 and TRBJ2-7; 9 nucleotides line up with TRBD1. CDR1 MNHEY and CDR2 SMNVEV come from the germline V gene (reference sequence). There are 13 residues in the CDR3. After removal of 6 bases from V and 5 bases from J, the junction contained 5 bases not matched to a gene. The chain's CDR3 is CASSRDRDHEQYF. CDR3 bases: TGTGCCAGCAGCAGGGACAGGGATCACGAGCAGTACTTC.

The rearrangement links TRBV28 to TRBJ2-7; D gene ambiguous. The V gene's germline CDR1 is MDHEN and CDR2 SYDVKM. Trimming took off 7 bases at V and 0 bases at J, with 13 bases between the two ends. The CDR3 is 14 amino acids. CDR3 region: CASTPSDSSYEQYF. CDR3 in DNA: TGTGCCAGCACTCCCTCTGATAGCTCCTACGAGCAGTACTTC.

The CDR3 DNA is TGTGCCAGCAGTATCCGCGGACAGAAAGCCAAAAACATTCAGTACTTC. Amino acid sequence: CASSIRGQKAKNIQYF. This chain uses TRBV28 with TRBJ2-4; D perhaps matches TRBD1 (6 bases). V lost 5 bases and J 0 bases, leaving 14 bases between the germline ends. This CDR3 is 16 amino acids long. Per the germline V gene, CDR1 is MDHEN and CDR2 is SYDVKM.

The rearrangement joins TRBV12-3 or TRBV12-4 to TRBJ2-5; D perhaps matches TRBD1 (6 bases). The CDR3 spans 13 residues. The V end lost 5 bases, the J end lost 4 bases, and 11 bases lay between the germline ends. The CDR3 bases are TGTGCCAGCAGTACAGGGTCGGGAGAGACCCAGTACTTC. This gives the protein CASSTGSGETQYF.

This clonotype was detected only a few times. This chain joins TRBV29-1 and TRBJ2-4; 7 positions match TRBD2. J lost 6 bases, V lost 4 bases, and 6 bases had no gene match. The CDR3 is made up of 13 amino acids. Germline V gene lookup returns CDR1 SQVTM and CDR2 ANQGSEA. CDR3 amino acids: CSVASSGGNIQYF. Here the CDR3 DNA reads TGCAGCGTTGCTTCATCGGGGGGAAACATTCAGTACTTC.

The chain uses TRBV6-5 and TRBJ2-7; D may be TRBD1 (6 bases). V was trimmed by 6 bases and J by 1 base, leaving 16 bases between them. Germline values: CDR1 MNHEY, CDR2 SVGAGI. This CDR3 has 15 residues. The CDR3 DNA reads as TGTGCCAGCAGCTCCTACGGGACACTTTCCTACGAGCAGTACTTC. Protein: CASSSYGTLSYEQYF.

A few counts support this clonotype. The gene calls are TRBV20-1 and TRBJ1-2; TRBD1 might be the D (6 bases). The V end was cut by 0 bases, the J end by 8 bases, with 16 bases between. In germline, CDR1 is DFQATT, CDR2 SNEGSKA (reference sequence). This CDR3 has 14 residues. CDR3 sequence (DNA): TGCAGTGCTAGAGATGGTGTGGGACAAGGAGGCTACACCTTC. It yields the protein CSARDGVGQGGYTF.

This chain joins TRBV7-2 and TRBJ2-5; TRBD1 matches at 7 bases. The CDR3 has 16 amino acids. With 6 bases clipped from V and 0 bases from J, the junction kept 10 bases outside the gene matches. Germline-derived CDR1 and CDR2 are SGHTA and FQGNSA. The CDR3 reads CASRRQGGPYQETQYF. DNA for the CDR3: TGTGCCAGCAGAAGACAGGGCGGCCCTTACCAAGAGACCCAGTACTTC. Full variable domain (remainder filled in from reference TRBV7-2 and TRBJ2-5): GAGVSQSPSNKVTEKGKDVELRCDPISGHTALYWYRQSLGQGLEFLIYFQGNSAPDKSGLPSDRFSAERTGGSVSTLTIQRTQQEDSAVYLCASRRQGGPYQETQYFGPGTRLLVL.

The rearrangement joins TRBV5-4 to TRBJ2-5; 9 bases fit TRBD1. The CDR3 length is 16 residues. Per the germline V gene, CDR1 is SGHNT and CDR2 is YYREEE (reference sequence). Trimming at V came to 4 bases and at J to 1 base, leaving 8 bases not matched to a gene. CDR3 protein: CASSLSGQGFQETQYF. The CDR3 DNA is TGTGCCAGCAGCCTATCAGGACAGGGGTTCCAAGAGACCCAGTACTTC.

The chain is built from TRBV10-3 and TRBJ2-1; 15 bases map to TRBD2. The length of the CDR3 is 13 residues. Germline V gene sequence: CDR1 ENHRY, CDR2 SYGVKD. The J segment lost 7 bases and the V segment lost 8 bases, leaving 0 bases of the junction unmatched. The CDR3 DNA is TGTGCCATCGGGACTAGCGGGGGGAATGAGCAGTTCTTC. Its protein is CAIGTSGGNEQFF.

Concerning this clonotype: One junction end does not reproduce the germline sequence, and a read error may be involved. The gene calls are TRBV5-6 and TRBJ2-7; 9 bases match TRBD2. CDR1 is SGHDT and CDR2 is YYEEEE in the germline V gene. The CDR3 covers 14 residues. The CDR3 bases are TGTGCCAGCAGCGTCGGGACTAGCTCCCACGAGCAGTACTTC. Its protein product is CASSVGTSSHEQYF.

The chain employs TRBV5-1 and TRBJ2-1, with 10 nucleotides matching TRBD2. Losses at the gene ends were 0 bases for V and 7 bases for J; bases not matched to a gene: 13. In germline, CDR1 is SGHRS, CDR2 YFSETQ. CDR3 length: 18 amino acids. The CDR3 bases are TGCGCCAGCAGCTTGGCCGGGACTAGCGCCACCCAAACTAATGAGCAGTTCTTC. Its translation: CASSLAGTSATQTNEQFF.

This clonotype was seen more than once but under ten times. The chain employs TRBV6-2 or TRBV6-3 and TRBJ2-1; 9 positions agree with TRBD1. V trimming: 6 bases; J trimming: 1 base; junction bases outside the gene matches: 4. The CDR3 runs 15 residues. The germline gives CDR1 MNHEY, CDR2 SVGEGT. CDR3: CASRQQGASYNEQFF. CDR3 DNA sequence: TGTGCCAGCAGACAACAGGGGGCTTCCTACAATGAGCAGTTCTTC.

This clonotype has just one count. This chain links TRBV10-3 with TRBJ2-1; 10 nucleotides agree with TRBD2. The CDR3 runs to 16 residues. Losses at the gene ends were 6 bases for V and 0 bases for J; bases not matched to a gene: 5. CDR1 and CDR2 (germline): ENHRY, SYGVKD. The CDR3 coding sequence is TGTGCCATCAGGCCTAGCGGGAGTTTCTCCTACAATGAGCAGTTCTTC. Residues: CAIRPSGSFSYNEQFF.

This clonotype was seen a few times. The V and J genes are TRBV2 and TRBJ2-7, with TRBD1 matching 7 bases. This CDR3 region has 13 residues. The V segment lost 5 bases and the J segment 3 bases; nucleotides outside the gene matches: 4. Germline V gene sequence: CDR1 SNHLY, CDR2 FYNNEI. The CDR3 nucleotides are TGTGCCAGCAGTTCCCAGGGGGTCTACGAGCAGTACTTC. It encodes CASSSQGVYEQYF.

This chain joins TRBV7-9 and TRBJ2-1; 11 bases agree with TRBD1. V lost 5 bases to trimming and J lost 10 bases; unmatched junction nucleotides: 10. This CDR3 contains 15 residues. Germline assignment: CDR1 SEHNR and CDR2 FQNEAQ (reference sequence). For the CDR3, the DNA is TGTGCCAGCAGCCGCGCGGGACAGGGGGTTGAAGAGCAGTTCTTC. Translated: CASSRAGQGVEEQFF. The complete variable domain, with remaining parts taken from reference TRBV7-9 and TRBJ2-1, reads DTGVSQNPRHKITKRGQNVTFRCDPISEHNRLYWYRQTLGQGPEFLTYFQNEAQLEKSRLLSDRFSAERPKGSFSTLEIQRTEQGDSAMYLCASSRAGQGVEEQFFGPGTRLTVL.

This sequence joins TRBV10-1 and TRBJ1-6; D ambiguous. The CDR3 sequence is 14 residues long. V lost 8 bases and J 5 bases, leaving 13 bases between the germline ends. In germline, CDR1 is WNHNN, CDR2 SYGVQD (reference sequence). CDR3 amino acids: CASSVGENNSPLHF. The CDR3 DNA reads as TGCGCCAGCTCGGTCGGAGAAAATAATTCACCCCTCCACTTT.

The chain employs TRBV27 and TRBJ1-2, with a possible D match to TRBD1 (5 bases). CDR1 is MNHEY and CDR2 is SMNVEV in the germline V gene (reference sequence). The V gene lost 7 bases and the J gene lost 11 bases, with 23 bases spanning the gap. The CDR3 extends over 14 amino acids. The CDR3 reads CASTGDGRFGYYTF. CDR3 DNA sequence: TGTGCCAGCACCGGGGACGGACGTTTTGGTTATTACACCTTC.

The gene calls are TRBV13 and TRBJ2-1, with TRBD2 identical over 10 bases. Trimming cost V 0 bases and J 0 bases; bases outside gene matches: 5. The V gene's germline CDR1 is PRHDT and CDR2 FYEKMQ (reference sequence). The CDR3 spans 18 residues. The CDR3 DNA follows: TGTGCCAGCAGCTTAGGTACTAGCGGGGCTAGCTCCTACAATGAGCAGTTCTTC. Translation gives CASSLGTSGASSYNEQFF.

This chain uses TRBV20-1 with TRBJ2-3; 9 positions agree with TRBD1. The germline gives CDR1 DFQATT, CDR2 SNEGSKA (reference sequence). This CDR3 is 14 amino acids long. Losses at the gene ends were 6 bases for V and 0 bases for J; bases not matched to a gene: 4. The CDR3 sequence is CSAGTGFSTDTQYF. The CDR3 region has the DNA TGCAGTGCCGGGACAGGGTTTAGCACAGATACGCAGTATTTT.

The chain employs TRBV7-9 and TRBJ2-1; D possibly matches TRBD1 or TRBD2 (5 bases each). The DNA matches TRBJ2-7 better at its end, which makes the J call doubtful. This CDR3 is built from 14 residues. Germline V gene lookup returns CDR1 SEHNR and CDR2 FQNEAQ (reference sequence). As DNA, the CDR3 is TGTGCCAGCAGGGTGAGAGGGGAGTACAATGAGCAGTACTTC. It yields the protein CASRVRGEYNEQYF.

This clonotype was detected only a few times. The chain combines TRBV27 with TRBJ2-2; D may be TRBD2 (5 bases). Germline V gives CDR1 MNHEY, CDR2 SMNVEV (reference sequence). V was clipped by 4 bases and J by 5 bases, with 5 bases between them. The CDR3 is 12 residues long. The CDR3 nucleotides are TGTGCCAGCAGTTCGGGGACCGGGGAGCTGTTTTTT. The encoded protein is CASSSGTGELFF.

The chain joins TRBV20-1 to TRBJ2-5, with unresolved D. Trimming took 6 bases from V and 10 from J, leaving 18 bases between them. This CDR3 has 12 residues. Germline-derived CDR1 and CDR2 are DFQATT and SNEGSKA (reference sequence). The CDR3 loop reads CSARNPGWDQYF. CDR3 DNA sequence: TGCAGTGCCAGAAACCCAGGCTGGGACCAGTACTTC.

The rearrangement uses TRBV28 and TRBJ2-1; 9 bases align to TRBD2. Germline CDR1 and CDR2: MDHEN and SYDVKM. V was pared by 6 bases and J by 0 bases, with 21 bases of the junction left unmatched. The CDR3 runs 21 residues. This CDR3 reads CASSLVVGGGASKSSYNEQFF. The CDR3 region has the DNA TGTGCCAGCAGCTTGGTGGTGGGCGGGGGGGCTTCGAAAAGCTCCTACAATGAGCAGTTCTTC.

The V call is TRBV6-6, the J call TRBJ2-7; TRBD2 matches at 9 bases. The DNA end is a closer match to TRBJ2-5, so the J assignment may be wrong. The CDR3 sequence is 17 residues long. Germline CDR1 is MNHNY and CDR2 is SVGAGI (reference sequence). The CDR3 nucleotides read TGTGCCAGCAGTTTGGCCGTGACTAGCGGCACTGGGCGGACCCAGTACTTC. It specifies CASSLAVTSGTGRTQYF.

V usage is TRBV27 and J usage is TRBJ2-5; D is uncertain. CDR1 is MNHEY, CDR2 SMNVEV, per germline (reference sequence). This CDR3 is built from 16 residues. The V end was cut by 3 bases, the J end by 1 base, with 15 bases between. DNA for the CDR3: TGTGCCAGCAGTTTCGCTTCGGCGGTCGCCCAAGAGACCCAGTACTTC. This gives the protein CASSFASAVAQETQYF.